The 26 T cell receptor beta chains below come from one sample, sequenced in a study of T cell responses to AZD1222 COVID-19 vaccine. TCRdb keeps only in-frame clones here, not all; method: immunoSEQ multiplex PCR. The sample has approximately 100,000 clones, roughly nine tenths seen once. Material: peripheral blood, obtained on day 0 of AZD1222 vaccination. The receptor set was obtained from an adult in good health.

V is TRBV11-2 and J is TRBJ1-3, with D unresolved. V lost 2 bases and J 4 bases, leaving 12 bases between the germline ends. This CDR3 is 15 amino acids long. Germline V gene data show CDR1 as SGHAT and CDR2 as FQNNGV. CDR3 region: CASSLTWGTGNTIYF. CDR3 nucleotides: TGTGCCAGCAGCTTAACGTGGGGAACCGGAAACACCATATATTTT. Full variable domain (missing parts from reference TRBV11-2 and TRBJ1-3): EAGVAQSPRYKIIEKRQSVAFWCNPISGHATLYWYQQILGQGPKLLIQFQNNGVVDDSQLPKDRFSAERLKGVDSTLKIQPAKLEDSAVYLCASSLTWGTGNTIYFGEGSWLTVV.

The chain has TRBV9 and TRBJ2-3; TRBD2 matches 7 bases. This CDR3 spans 14 amino acids. CDR1 SGDLS and CDR2 YYNGEE come from the germline V gene. Trimming removed 3 bases from V and 9 bases from J; junction bases left unmatched: 10. The CDR3 loop is CASSDGTSVSTQYF. The DNA of the CDR3 is TGTGCCAGCAGCGACGGCACTAGCGTTAGCACGCAGTATTTT.

The rearrangement links TRBV2 to TRBJ1-3; no firm D call. Looked up from germline, CDR1 is SNHLY and CDR2 is FYNNEI. This CDR3 contains 15 residues. V dropped 6 bases and J dropped 0 bases, with 12 bases sitting between them. CDR3: CASRAYEGSGNTIYF. Written as DNA, the CDR3 is TGTGCCAGCAGGGCCTATGAGGGCTCTGGAAACACCATATATTTT. The entire variable domain, with the rest obtained from reference TRBV2 and TRBJ1-3, is as follows: EPEVTQTPSHQVTQMGQEVILRCVPISNHLYFYWYRQILGQKVEFLVSFYNNEISEKSEIFDDQFSVERPDGSNFTLKIRSTKLEDSAMYFCASRAYEGSGNTIYFGEGSWLTVV.

The chain joins TRBV6-5 to TRBJ2-5, with TRBD2 matching over 11 bases. The CDR3 spans 15 residues. Per germline, CDR1 MNHEY and CDR2 SVGAGI. V dropped 4 bases and J dropped 3; count of bases not matched to a gene: 4. The CDR3 sequence: CASSLLAGEKETQYF. The CDR3 bases are TGTGCCAGCAGTTTACTAGCGGGGGAAAAAGAGACCCAGTACTTC.

The chain recombines TRBV4-3 with TRBJ1-6; D is perhaps TRBD1 (6 bases). Germline-derived CDR1 and CDR2 are LGHNA and YSLEER. The CDR3 is made up of 15 amino acids. Trimming stripped 4 bases from V and 8 bases from J, with 15 bases between. Here the CDR3 reads CASSLGTGPYSPLHF. The CDR3 DNA reads as TGCGCCAGCAGCCTCGGAACAGGGCCGTATTCACCCCTCCACTTT.

V and J are TRBV10-3 and TRBJ2-1, with 10 bases identical to TRBD2. Germline CDR1 ENHRY, CDR2 SYGVKD. This CDR3 comprises 15 residues. Trimming removed 8 bases from V and 0 bases from J; junction bases left unmatched: 4. This CDR3 reads CAIGPSGGSYNEQFF. The CDR3 nucleotides are TGTGCCATCGGGCCTAGCGGGGGCTCCTACAATGAGCAGTTCTTC.

This clone was found once. V is TRBV28 and J is TRBJ2-5, with D possibly matching TRBD1 (6 bases). Trimming removed 6 bases from V and 5 bases from J, with 13 bases in between. Germline V gives CDR1 MDHEN, CDR2 SYDVKM. CDR3 size: 13 residues. The CDR3 sequence is CASRKQGPETQYF. The CDR3 nucleotides are TGTGCCAGCAGGAAACAGGGCCCCGAGACCCAGTACTTC.

The V call is TRBV9, the J call TRBJ2-5; 8 bases are a match to TRBD2. The germline CDR1 and CDR2 sequences are SGDLS and YYNGEE. V was clipped by 3 bases and J by 9 bases; unmatched bases: 16. The length of the CDR3 is 16 residues. CDR3 protein: CASSAGGDPKYEAQYF. DNA for the CDR3: TGTGCCAGCAGCGCGGGGGGGGACCCGAAGTATGAAGCCCAGTACTTC.

The V and J genes are TRBV24-1 and TRBJ1-1, with D tentatively TRBD1 (6 bases). The V end was cut by 2 bases, the J end by 9 bases, with 15 bases between. CDR1 is KGHDR and CDR2 is SFDVKD in the germline V gene. This CDR3 is built from 14 residues. CDR3 amino acids: CATSDSDRSDKAFF. DNA for the CDR3: TGTGCCACCAGTGATTCTGACAGGAGCGATAAAGCTTTCTTT.

The rearrangement joins TRBV15 to TRBJ2-2; no firm D call. Germline CDR1 is LNHNV and CDR2 is YYDKDF (reference sequence). The V end lost 3 bases, the J end lost 3 bases, and 8 bases lay between the germline ends. The CDR3 runs to 14 residues. The CDR3 DNA follows: TGTGCCACCAGCAGGGACGGTTACACCGGGGAGCTGTTTTTT. Amino acid sequence: CATSRDGYTGELFF. Full variable domain (missing parts from reference TRBV15 and TRBJ2-2): DAMVIQNPRYQVTQFGKPVTLSCSQTLNHNVMYWYQQKSSQAPKLLFHYYDKDFNNEADTPDNFQSRRPNTSFCFLDIRSPGLGDTAMYLCATSRDGYTGELFFGEGSRLTVL.

This clone occurred a few times. The rearrangement joins TRBV7-2 to TRBJ2-5; 14 bases are shared with TRBD2. The V and J ends lost 4 bases and 2 bases, in that order; junction bases with no gene match: 3. The CDR3 runs to 16 residues. In germline, CDR1 is SGHTA, CDR2 FQGNSA. The CDR3 loop reads CASSSGTSGGQETQYF. The CDR3 DNA sequence: TGTGCCAGCAGCTCCGGGACTAGCGGGGGTCAAGAGACCCAGTACTTC.

This chain uses TRBV11-2 with TRBJ1-1; no reliable D call. Germline assignment: CDR1 SGHAT and CDR2 FQNNGV. This CDR3 contains 13 residues. The V end was cut by 8 bases, the J end by 0 bases, with 10 bases between. In nucleotides, the CDR3 is TGTGCCAGCCAGCACACGCTGAACACTGAAGCTTTCTTT. This sequence encodes CASQHTLNTEAFF.

The J gene is TRBJ1-6, the V gene TRBV28, with no clear D. Trimming left V 3 bases short and J 9 bases short, with 3 bases between. This CDR3 region has 11 residues. Germline V CDR1 and CDR2: MDHEN, SYDVKM. CDR3 nucleotides: TGTGCCAGCAGTTTTGCTTCACCCCTCCACTTT. It yields the protein CASSFASPLHF.

The CDR3 spells CASTRAETEETQYF. In DNA, the CDR3 is TGTGCCAGCACTCGGGCAGAGACGGAAGAGACCCAGTACTTC. V and J are TRBV25-1 and TRBJ2-5, with D unclear. The germline V gene has CDR1 MGHDK and CDR2 SYGVNS. V lost 7 bases and J lost 3, with 15 bases in between. This CDR3 is built from 14 residues.

This clone appeared a few times. CDR3: CASSSGRPPDSPLHF. In nucleotides, the CDR3 is TGTGCCAGTAGTTCCGGACGTCCCCCAGATTCACCCCTCCACTTT. The chain is built from TRBV19 and TRBJ1-6, with D hard to call. The V gene's germline CDR1 is LNHDA and CDR2 SQIVND (reference sequence). Deletions cut 5 bases from V and 8 bases from J, with 16 bases between. The CDR3 sequence is 15 residues long.

This clone has only one observation. The chain joins TRBV7-9 to TRBJ2-3; D is unresolved. V was clipped by 6 bases and J by 2 bases, with 12 bases between them. There are 14 residues in the CDR3. Germline V gives CDR1 SEHNR, CDR2 FQNEAQ (reference sequence). CDR3 DNA sequence: TGTGCCAGCAGTTACCGGGCCTTCACAGATACGCAGTATTTT. Translating gives CASSYRAFTDTQYF. Full variable domain (rest looked up from reference TRBV7-9 and TRBJ2-3): DTGVSQNPRHKITKRGQNVTFRCDPISEHNRLYWYRQTLGQGPEFLTYFQNEAQLEKSRLLSDRFSAERPKGSFSTLEIQRTEQGDSAMYLCASSYRAFTDTQYFGPGTRLTVL.

The chain recombines TRBV4-1 with TRBJ1-2, with D tentatively TRBD1 (5 bases). V lost 0 bases to trimming and J lost 4 bases, with 15 bases between them. The CDR3 contains 16 residues. CDR1 and CDR2 (germline): MGHRA, YSYEKL. The CDR3 region is CASSQDGAGNFYGYTF. The DNA of the CDR3 is TGCGCCAGCAGCCAAGATGGGGCCGGGAATTTCTATGGCTACACCTTC.

The chain carries TRBV7-2 and TRBJ1-2; TRBD1 matches 7 bases. Germline CDR1 reads SGHTA; CDR2 reads FQGNSA. J was trimmed by 6 bases and V by 0 bases; bases with no gene match: 10. The CDR3 runs 16 residues. CDR3 protein: CASSLAVATGINGYTF. The CDR3 nucleotides read TGTGCCAGCAGCTTAGCAGTCGCGACAGGGATTAATGGCTACACCTTC.

The rearrangement uses TRBV10-3 and TRBJ1-3, with 8 nucleotides matching TRBD1. V gave up 2 bases and J gave up 0 bases; unmatched junction bases: 3. The CDR3 extends over 16 amino acids. Germline V lookup: CDR1 ENHRY, CDR2 SYGVKD. The CDR3 here is CAISEGQGSSGNTIYF. CDR3 DNA sequence: TGTGCCATCAGTGAGGGACAGGGTTCCTCTGGAAACACCATATATTTT.

This rearrangement joins TRBV5-1 to TRBJ2-1; D might be TRBD2 (5 bases). This CDR3 is built from 13 residues. CDR1 SGHRS and CDR2 YFSETQ come from the germline V gene. Trimming pared 3 bases from V and 4 bases from J, leaving 8 bases between. CDR3 DNA sequence: TGCGCCAGCAGCTCGGACTTTTACAATGAGCAGTTCTTC. Protein: CASSSDFYNEQFF.

The gene calls are TRBV30 and TRBJ1-5; the D is unclear. V shed 4 bases and J shed 2 bases, with 6 bases lying between them. This CDR3 is built from 12 residues. CDR1 and CDR2 (germline): GTSNPN, SVGIG (reference sequence). CDR3 sequence reads: CAWTSGNQPQHF. The DNA of the CDR3 is TGTGCCTGGACCTCGGGCAATCAGCCCCAGCATTTT.

J is TRBJ2-2 and V is TRBV9; D call uncertain. The V gene's germline CDR1 is SGDLS and CDR2 YYNGEE. CDR3 size: 15 residues. The germline V and J ends were trimmed by 0 bases and 0 bases, with 6 bases remaining between them. CDR3 nucleotides: TGTGCCAGCAGCGTAGACGGAACGAACACCGGGGAGCTGTTTTTT. This gives the protein CASSVDGTNTGELFF.

The chain carries TRBV5-6 and TRBJ2-1; 8 bases are a match to TRBD1. Germline lookup yields CDR1 SGHDT and CDR2 YYEEEE. Trimming took 5 bases from V and 4 from J; bases not matched to a gene: 8. The CDR3 runs to 15 residues. CDR3 nucleotide sequence: TGTGCCAGCAGACCCCGGGACAGGCGATACAATGAGCAGTTCTTC. Its protein is CASRPRDRRYNEQFF. The entire variable domain, with the rest obtained from reference TRBV5-6 and TRBJ2-1, is as follows: DAGVTQSPTHLIKTRGQQVTLRCSPKSGHDTVSWYQQALGQGPQFIFQYYEEEERQRGNFPDRFSGHQFPNYSSELNVNALLLGDSALYLCASRPRDRRYNEQFFGPGTRLTVL.

V usage is TRBV30 and J usage is TRBJ2-7; unclear D gene. CDR3 size: 11 residues. V was pared by 1 base and J by 2 bases, with 3 bases between. Per germline, CDR1 GTSNPN and CDR2 SVGIG (reference sequence). Written as DNA, the CDR3 is TGTGCCTGGAGTGGGGCCTACGAGCAGTACTTC. It is translated as CAWSGAYEQYF.

The V gene is TRBV27, the J gene TRBJ1-2; D remains ambiguous. The CDR3 covers 14 residues. V gave up 0 bases and J gave up 2 bases, with 7 bases separating them. Germline CDR1 MNHEY, CDR2 SMNVEV (reference sequence). CDR3 bases: TGTGCCAGCAGTTTATCGGCATTAAACTATGGCTACACCTTC. Protein sequence: CASSLSALNYGYTF.

This clone was seen a handful of times. This rearrangement joins TRBV29-1 to TRBJ1-2; 9 bases fit TRBD1. The CDR3 has 13 residues. From germline, CDR1 is SQVTM and CDR2 ANQGSEA. V trimming: 3 bases; J trimming: 4 bases; junction bases outside the gene matches: 3. The CDR3 spells CSVETGGAYGYTF. The CDR3 nucleotides read TGCAGCGTTGAGACAGGGGGTGCCTATGGCTACACCTTC.